These 7 T cell receptor beta chains originate from one sample sequenced in a study of cytomegalovirus exposure and HLA in healthy donors. PCR amplification relied on 60 Vbeta primers (plus 13 Jbeta primers). Measured with immunoSEQ multiplex PCR; TCRdb has only the in-frame clones, and not every one. The listing records around 100,000 clones. The sequenced material came from PBMCs. These receptors all stem from a man aged 50 to 59 in good health and CMV-seronegative.

The V call is TRBV25-1, the J call TRBJ2-1; TRBD1 matches at 7 bases. Unmatched junction bases numbered 5, after V lost 6 bases and J lost 3 bases. From germline, CDR1 is MGHDK and CDR2 SYGVNS. CDR3 size: 14 residues. CDR3 nucleotides: TGTGCCAGCAGGACGACAGGGAGCTACAATGAGCAGTTCTTC. This codes for CASRTTGSYNEQFF.

The chain couples TRBV30 to TRBJ2-5; 8 bases match TRBD2. V trimming: 5 bases; J trimming: 4 bases; junction bases outside the gene matches: 12. Germline lookup yields CDR1 GTSNPN and CDR2 SVGIG (reference sequence). The CDR3 consists of 15 residues. CDR3 in DNA: TGTGCCTGGCCCGCGGGGCGGCGGGGGGTAGAGACCCAGTACTTC. Protein: CAWPAGRRGVETQYF.

The V call is TRBV19, the J call TRBJ2-1, with 11 bases fitting TRBD2. The CDR3 loop spans 18 amino acids. Looked up from germline, CDR1 is LNHDA and CDR2 is SQIVND (reference sequence). V was pared by 4 bases and J by 7 bases, with 15 bases of the junction left unmatched. CDR3 region: CASSTPIIAGGPWNEQFF. CDR3 bases: TGTGCCAGTAGTACTCCCATTATAGCGGGAGGGCCGTGGAATGAGCAGTTCTTC.

The chain carries TRBV19 and TRBJ1-3; D remains ambiguous. The CDR3 consists of 14 residues. V lost 6 bases to trimming and J lost 4 bases, with 13 bases between them. Germline loops: CDR1 LNHDA, CDR2 SQIVND (reference sequence). CDR3 protein: CASSITALGNTIYF. In nucleotides, the CDR3 is TGTGCCAGTAGCATAACAGCTCTGGGAAACACCATATATTTT.

A word on this clone: The sample has other DNA sequences that encode this CDR3 too. The chain employs TRBV7-2 and TRBJ1-1; D may be TRBD1 (5 bases). The CDR3 runs to 13 residues. Germline V gene sequence: CDR1 SGHTA, CDR2 FQGNSA. Trimming removed 2 bases at V and 2 bases at J, with 6 bases between. The CDR3 nucleotides are TGTGCCAGCAGCTTACAGGGCAACACTGAAGCTTTCTTT. Its protein product is CASSLQGNTEAFF.

The chain has TRBV13 and TRBJ1-6; tentatively, D is TRBD1 (5 bases). This CDR3 is 13 amino acids long. The germline V gene encodes CDR1 PRHDT and CDR2 FYEKMQ (reference sequence). Trimming took off 1 base at V and 12 bases at J, with 10 bases between the two ends. CDR3 nucleotides: TGTGCCAGCAGCTTAGTCGGGGGGGGACCCCTCCACTTT. Protein product: CASSLVGGGPLHF.

The chain has TRBV2 and TRBJ2-2, with 9 bases aligning to TRBD1. Germline loops: CDR1 SNHLY, CDR2 FYNNEI. This CDR3 is 15 amino acids long. V was pared by 8 bases and J by 2 bases, with 6 bases of the junction left unmatched. The CDR3 DNA follows: TGTGCCAGCTCGGGACAGGGTGGTAACACCGGGGAGCTGTTTTTT. Protein product: CASSGQGGNTGELFF.